This T cell receptor (beta chain) is from a study of chemoradiotherapy in HPV16-positive cancers. Study-wide context: Functional T-cell assays on two HPV16-positive patients' cells defined candidate HPV-specific clones and common TCR motifs. Findings of the study overall: HPV-responsive T-cell expansion during chemoradiotherapy was linked to improved recurrence-free survival in HPV16-positive patients. Functional assays defining HPV-specific T cells used only a couple of HPV16-positive patients.

About this clone itself: Its specificity is not known.

Germline-derived CDR1 and CDR2 are GTSNPN and SVGIG (reference sequence). J lost 6 bases, V lost 3 bases, and 9 bases had no gene match. This CDR3 comprises 15 residues. The repertoire was sequenced with immunoSEQ multiplex PCR; TCRdb's copy has only in-frame clones and lacks some. The table records a few thousand clones, approximately 90% of them present only once. The sequencing used tumor tissue, collected from a patient who underwent chemoradiotherapy. The chain combines TRBV30 with TRBJ2-3; 10 nucleotides agree with TRBD2. The receptor was isolated from a human donor with HPV-associated anogenital cancer. For the CDR3, the DNA is TGTGCCTGGAGCGATCAGCGGGAGGGCCCCGATACGCAGTATTTT. Its translation is CAWSDQREGPDTQYF.